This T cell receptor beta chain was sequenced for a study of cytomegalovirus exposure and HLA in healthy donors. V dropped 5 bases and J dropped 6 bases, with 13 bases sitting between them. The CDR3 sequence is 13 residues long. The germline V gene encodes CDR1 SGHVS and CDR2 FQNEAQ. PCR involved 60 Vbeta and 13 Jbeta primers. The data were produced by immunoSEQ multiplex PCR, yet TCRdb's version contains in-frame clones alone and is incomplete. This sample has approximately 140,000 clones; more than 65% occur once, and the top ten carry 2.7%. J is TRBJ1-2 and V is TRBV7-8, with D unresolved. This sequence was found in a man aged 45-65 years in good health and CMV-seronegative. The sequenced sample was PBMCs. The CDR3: CASSQGEPDGYTF. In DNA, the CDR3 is TGTGCCAGCAGCCAAGGAGAGCCGGATGGCTACACCTTC.